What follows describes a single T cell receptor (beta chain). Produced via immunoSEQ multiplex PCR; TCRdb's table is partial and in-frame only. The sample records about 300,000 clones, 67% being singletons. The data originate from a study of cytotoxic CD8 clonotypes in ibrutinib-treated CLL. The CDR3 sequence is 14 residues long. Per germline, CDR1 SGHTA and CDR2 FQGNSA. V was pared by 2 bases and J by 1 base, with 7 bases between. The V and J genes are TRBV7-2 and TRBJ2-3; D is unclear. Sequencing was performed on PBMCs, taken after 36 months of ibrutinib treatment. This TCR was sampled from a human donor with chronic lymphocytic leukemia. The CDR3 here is CASSLMGGTDTQYF. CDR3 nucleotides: TGTGCCAGCAGCTTAATGGGCGGCACAGATACGCAGTATTTT.